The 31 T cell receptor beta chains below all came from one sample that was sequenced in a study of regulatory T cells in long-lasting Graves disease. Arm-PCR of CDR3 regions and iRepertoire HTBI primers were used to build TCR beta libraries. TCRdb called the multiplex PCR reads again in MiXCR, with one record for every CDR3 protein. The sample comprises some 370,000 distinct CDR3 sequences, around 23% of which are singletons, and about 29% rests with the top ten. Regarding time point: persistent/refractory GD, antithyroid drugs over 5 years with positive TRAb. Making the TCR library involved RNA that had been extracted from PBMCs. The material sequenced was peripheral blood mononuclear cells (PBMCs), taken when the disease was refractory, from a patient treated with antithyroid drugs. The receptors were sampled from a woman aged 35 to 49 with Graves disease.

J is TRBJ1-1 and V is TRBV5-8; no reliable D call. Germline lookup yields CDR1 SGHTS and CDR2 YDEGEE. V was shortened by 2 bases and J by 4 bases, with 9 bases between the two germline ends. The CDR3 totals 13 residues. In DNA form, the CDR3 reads TGTGCCAGCAGCTTAAGTTGGCTCACTGAAGCTTTCTTT. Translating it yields CASSLSWLTEAFF.

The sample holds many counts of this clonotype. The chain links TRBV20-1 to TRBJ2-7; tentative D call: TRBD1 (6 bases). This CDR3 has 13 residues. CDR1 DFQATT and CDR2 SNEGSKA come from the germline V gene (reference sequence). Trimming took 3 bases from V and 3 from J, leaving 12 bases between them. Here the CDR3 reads CSARGHAIYEQYF. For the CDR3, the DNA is TGCAGTGCTAGGGGACACGCCATCTACGAGCAGTACTTC.

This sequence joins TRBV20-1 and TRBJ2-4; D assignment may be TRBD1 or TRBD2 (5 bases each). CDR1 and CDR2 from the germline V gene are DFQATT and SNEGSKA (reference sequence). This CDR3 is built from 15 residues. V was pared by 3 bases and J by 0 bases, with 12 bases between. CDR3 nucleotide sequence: TGCAGTGCTAGCCGGGGCCACAGAGCCAAAAACATTCAGTACTTC. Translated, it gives CSASRGHRAKNIQYF.

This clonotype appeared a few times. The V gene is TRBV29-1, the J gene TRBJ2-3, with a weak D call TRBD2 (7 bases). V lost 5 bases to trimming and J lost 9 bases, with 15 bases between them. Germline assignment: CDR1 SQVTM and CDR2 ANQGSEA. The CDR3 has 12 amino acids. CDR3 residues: CSVLRGADTQYF. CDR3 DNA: TGCAGCGTTCTCCGGGGGGCGGACACGCAGTATTTT.

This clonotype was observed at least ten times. CDR3 protein: CASSSPGSEQYF. The CDR3 DNA reads as TGTGCCAGCAGCTCACCCGGGTCCGAGCAGTACTTC. This chain uses TRBV7-8 with TRBJ2-7; unclear D gene. The V and J ends lost 4 bases and 6 bases respectively, with 10 bases between them. CDR3 size: 12 residues. In germline, CDR1 is SGHVS, CDR2 FQNEAQ.

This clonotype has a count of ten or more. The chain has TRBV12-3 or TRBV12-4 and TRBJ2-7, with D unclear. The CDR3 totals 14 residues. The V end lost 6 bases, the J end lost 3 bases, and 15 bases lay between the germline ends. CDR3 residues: CASRPGSKGYEQYF. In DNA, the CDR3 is TGTGCCAGCAGACCCGGGTCGAAGGGCTACGAGCAGTACTTC.

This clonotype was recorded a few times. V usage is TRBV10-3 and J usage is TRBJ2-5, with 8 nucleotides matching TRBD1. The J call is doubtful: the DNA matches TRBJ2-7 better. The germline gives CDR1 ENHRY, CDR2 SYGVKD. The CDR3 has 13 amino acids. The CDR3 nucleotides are TGTGCCACTTCCTCGGGACAGGACCACGAGCAGTACTTC. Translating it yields CATSSGQDHEQYF.

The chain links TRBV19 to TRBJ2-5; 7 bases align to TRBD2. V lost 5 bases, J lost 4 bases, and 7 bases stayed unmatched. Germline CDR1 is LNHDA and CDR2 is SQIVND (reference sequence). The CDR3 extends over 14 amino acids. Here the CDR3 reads CASSGLVDGETQYF. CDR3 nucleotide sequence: TGTGCCAGTAGTGGACTAGTCGATGGAGAGACCCAGTACTTC.

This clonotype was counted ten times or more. CDR3 nucleotides: TGTGCCAGCAGGCTGGAGCGGGAGGACTATGAGACCCAGTACTTC. It encodes CASRLEREDYETQYF. V and J are TRBV3-1 and TRBJ2-5, with TRBD2 matching over 9 bases. The germline CDR1 and CDR2 sequences are LGHDT and YNNKEL (reference sequence). The CDR3 has 15 residues. Trimming at V came to 6 bases and at J to 5 bases, leaving 10 bases not matched to a gene.

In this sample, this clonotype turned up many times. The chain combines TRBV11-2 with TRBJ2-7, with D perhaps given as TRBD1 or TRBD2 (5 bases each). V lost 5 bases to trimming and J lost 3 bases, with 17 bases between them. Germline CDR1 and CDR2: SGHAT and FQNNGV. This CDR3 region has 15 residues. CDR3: CASSPDQGAYYEQYF. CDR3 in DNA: TGTGCCAGCAGCCCCGATCAGGGAGCATACTACGAGCAGTACTTC.

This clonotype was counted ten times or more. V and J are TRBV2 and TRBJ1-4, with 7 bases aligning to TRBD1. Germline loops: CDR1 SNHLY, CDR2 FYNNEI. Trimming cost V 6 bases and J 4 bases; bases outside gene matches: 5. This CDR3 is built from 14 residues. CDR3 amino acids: CASSATGRNEKLFF. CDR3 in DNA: TGTGCCAGCAGCGCGACAGGGCGTAATGAAAAACTGTTTTTT.

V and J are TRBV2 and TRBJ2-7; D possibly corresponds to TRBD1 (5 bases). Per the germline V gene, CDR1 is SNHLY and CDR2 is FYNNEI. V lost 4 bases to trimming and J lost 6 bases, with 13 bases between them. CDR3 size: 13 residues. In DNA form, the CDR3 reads TGTGCCAGCAGTGGGCAGGGAAACCCCGAGCAGTACTTC. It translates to CASSGQGNPEQYF.

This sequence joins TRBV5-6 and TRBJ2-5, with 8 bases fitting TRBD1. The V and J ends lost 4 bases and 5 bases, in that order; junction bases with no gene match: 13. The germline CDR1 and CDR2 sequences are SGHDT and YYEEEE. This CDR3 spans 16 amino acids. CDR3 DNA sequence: TGTGCCAGCAGCACGTCAGGGGGCGCGAGTCGGGAGACCCAGTACTTC. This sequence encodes CASSTSGGASRETQYF.

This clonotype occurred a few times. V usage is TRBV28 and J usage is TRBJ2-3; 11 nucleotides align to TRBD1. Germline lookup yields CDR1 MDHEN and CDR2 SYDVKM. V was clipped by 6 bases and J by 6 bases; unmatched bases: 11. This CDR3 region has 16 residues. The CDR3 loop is CASSPGTGGFFDTQYF. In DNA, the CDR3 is TGTGCCAGCAGCCCCGGGACAGGGGGTTTTTTCGATACGCAGTATTTT.

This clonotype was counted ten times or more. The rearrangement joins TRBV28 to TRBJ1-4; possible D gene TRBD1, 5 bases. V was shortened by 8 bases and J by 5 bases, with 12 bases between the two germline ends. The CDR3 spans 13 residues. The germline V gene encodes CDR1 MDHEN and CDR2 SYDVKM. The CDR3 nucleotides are TGTGCCAGCGGTGGGGGGGGGAATGAAAAACTGTTTTTT. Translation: CASGGGGNEKLFF.

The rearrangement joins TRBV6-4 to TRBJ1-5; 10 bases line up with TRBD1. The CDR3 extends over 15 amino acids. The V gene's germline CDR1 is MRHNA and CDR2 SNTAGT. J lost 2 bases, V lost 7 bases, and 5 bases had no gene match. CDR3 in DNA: TGTGCCAGCATTCAGGACAGGGGGGGCAATCAGCCCCAGCATTTT. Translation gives CASIQDRGGNQPQHF.

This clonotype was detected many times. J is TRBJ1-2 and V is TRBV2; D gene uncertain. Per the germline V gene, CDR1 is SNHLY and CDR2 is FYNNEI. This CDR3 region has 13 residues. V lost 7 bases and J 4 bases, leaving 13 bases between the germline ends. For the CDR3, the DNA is TGTGCCAGCATTCAGAGGTTGGGCTATGGCTACACCTTC. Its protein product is CASIQRLGYGYTF.

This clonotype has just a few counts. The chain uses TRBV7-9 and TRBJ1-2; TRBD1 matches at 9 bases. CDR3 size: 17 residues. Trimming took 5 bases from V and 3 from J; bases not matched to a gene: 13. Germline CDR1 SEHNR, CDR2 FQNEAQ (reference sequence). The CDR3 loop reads CASSPAPWDRAHYGYTF. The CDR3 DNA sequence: TGTGCCAGCAGCCCAGCCCCCTGGGACAGGGCTCACTATGGCTACACCTTC.

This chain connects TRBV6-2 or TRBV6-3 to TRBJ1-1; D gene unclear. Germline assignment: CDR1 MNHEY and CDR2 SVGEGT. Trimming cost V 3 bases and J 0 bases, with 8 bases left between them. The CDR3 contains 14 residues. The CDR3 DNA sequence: TGTGCCAGCAGTTATTGGTCGTTGAACACTGAAGCTTTCTTT. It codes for CASSYWSLNTEAFF.

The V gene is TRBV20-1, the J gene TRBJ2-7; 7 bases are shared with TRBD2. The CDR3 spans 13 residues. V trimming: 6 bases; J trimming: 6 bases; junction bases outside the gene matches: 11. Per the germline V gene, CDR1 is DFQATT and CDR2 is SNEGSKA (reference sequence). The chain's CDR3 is CSAMKGGNGEQYF. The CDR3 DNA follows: TGCAGTGCCATGAAGGGAGGGAATGGCGAGCAGTACTTC.

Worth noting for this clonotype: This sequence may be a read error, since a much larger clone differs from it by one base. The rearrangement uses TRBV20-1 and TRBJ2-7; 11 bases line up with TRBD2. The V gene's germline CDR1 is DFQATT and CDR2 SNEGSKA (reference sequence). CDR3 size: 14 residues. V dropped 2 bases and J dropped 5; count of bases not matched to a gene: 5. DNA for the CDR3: TGCAGTGCTAGAACGATGACTAGCGGGGACGAGCAGTACTTC. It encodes CSARTMTSGDEQYF.

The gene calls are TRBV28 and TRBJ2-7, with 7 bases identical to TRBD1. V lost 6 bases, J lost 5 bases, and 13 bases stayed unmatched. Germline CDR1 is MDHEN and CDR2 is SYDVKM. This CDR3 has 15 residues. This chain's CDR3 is CASRLLTGTFNEQYF. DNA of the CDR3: TGTGCCAGCAGACTACTGACAGGGACCTTCAACGAGCAGTACTTC.

The CDR3 is CASSLVRKEQFF. The CDR3 region has the DNA TGTGCCAGCAGCTTAGTAAGGAAAGAGCAGTTCTTC. The chain is built from TRBV7-8 and TRBJ2-1, with D unclear. Germline values: CDR1 SGHVS, CDR2 FQNEAQ. The CDR3 extends over 12 amino acids. V was pared by 1 base and J by 10 bases, with 8 bases between.

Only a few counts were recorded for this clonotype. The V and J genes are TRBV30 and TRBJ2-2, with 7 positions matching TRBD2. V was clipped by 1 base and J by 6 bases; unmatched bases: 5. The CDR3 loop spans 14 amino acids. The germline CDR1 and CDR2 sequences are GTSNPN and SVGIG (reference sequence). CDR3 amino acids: CAWSGGSLAGELFF. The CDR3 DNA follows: TGTGCCTGGAGTGGCGGGAGCCTGGCCGGGGAGCTGTTTTTT. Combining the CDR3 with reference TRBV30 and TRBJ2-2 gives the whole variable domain SQTIHQWPATLVQPVGSPLSLECTVEGTSNPNLYWYRQAAGRGLQLLFYSVGIGQISSEVPQNLSASRPQDRQFILSSKKLLLSDSGFYLCAWSGGSLAGELFFGEGSRLTVL.

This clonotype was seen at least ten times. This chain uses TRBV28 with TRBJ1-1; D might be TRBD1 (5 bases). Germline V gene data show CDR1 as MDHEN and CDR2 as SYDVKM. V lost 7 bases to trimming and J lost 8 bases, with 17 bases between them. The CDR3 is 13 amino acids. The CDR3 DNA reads TGTGCCAGCAACCGGAGGGGACGGACCGAAGCTTTCTTT. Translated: CASNRRGRTEAFF.

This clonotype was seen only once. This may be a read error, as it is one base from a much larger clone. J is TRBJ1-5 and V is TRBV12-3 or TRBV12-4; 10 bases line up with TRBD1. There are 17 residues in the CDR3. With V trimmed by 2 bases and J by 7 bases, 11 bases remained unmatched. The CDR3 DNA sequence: TGTGCCAGCAGTTTACTCACCACGACAGGGGGCAGGCAGCCCCAGCATTTT. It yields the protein CASSLLTTTGGRQPQHF.

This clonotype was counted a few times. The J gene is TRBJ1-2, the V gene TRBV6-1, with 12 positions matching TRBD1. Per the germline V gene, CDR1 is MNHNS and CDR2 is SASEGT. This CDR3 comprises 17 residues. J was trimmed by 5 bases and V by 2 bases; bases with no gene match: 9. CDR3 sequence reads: CASSETGTGGRKYGYTF. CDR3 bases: TGTGCCAGCAGTGAAACCGGGACAGGGGGCCGAAAGTATGGCTACACCTTC.

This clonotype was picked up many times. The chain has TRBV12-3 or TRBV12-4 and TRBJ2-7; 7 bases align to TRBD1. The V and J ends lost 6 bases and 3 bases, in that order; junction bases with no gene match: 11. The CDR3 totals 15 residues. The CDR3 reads CASRSFLDRVYEQYF. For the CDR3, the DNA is TGTGCCAGCAGATCCTTTCTCGACAGGGTCTACGAGCAGTACTTC.

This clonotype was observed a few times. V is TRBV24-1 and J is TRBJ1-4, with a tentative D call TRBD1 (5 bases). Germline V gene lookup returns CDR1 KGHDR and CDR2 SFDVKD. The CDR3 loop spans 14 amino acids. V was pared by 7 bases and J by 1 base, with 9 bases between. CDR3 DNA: TGTGCCACCAGCGAGGGGAGAACTAATGAAAAACTGTTTTTT. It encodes CATSEGRTNEKLFF.

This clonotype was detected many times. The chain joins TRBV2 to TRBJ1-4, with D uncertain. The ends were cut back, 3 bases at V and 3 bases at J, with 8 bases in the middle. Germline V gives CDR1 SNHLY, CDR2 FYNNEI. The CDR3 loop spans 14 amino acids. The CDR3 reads CASSDARANEKLFF. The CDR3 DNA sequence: TGTGCCAGCAGTGACGCAAGGGCTAATGAAAAACTGTTTTTT.

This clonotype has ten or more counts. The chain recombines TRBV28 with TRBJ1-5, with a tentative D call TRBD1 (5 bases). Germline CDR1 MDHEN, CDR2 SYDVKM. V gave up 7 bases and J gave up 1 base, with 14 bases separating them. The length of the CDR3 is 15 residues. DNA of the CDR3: TGTGCCAGCACCTTAACAGGATTGAGCAATCAGCCCCAGCATTTT. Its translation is CASTLTGLSNQPQHF.